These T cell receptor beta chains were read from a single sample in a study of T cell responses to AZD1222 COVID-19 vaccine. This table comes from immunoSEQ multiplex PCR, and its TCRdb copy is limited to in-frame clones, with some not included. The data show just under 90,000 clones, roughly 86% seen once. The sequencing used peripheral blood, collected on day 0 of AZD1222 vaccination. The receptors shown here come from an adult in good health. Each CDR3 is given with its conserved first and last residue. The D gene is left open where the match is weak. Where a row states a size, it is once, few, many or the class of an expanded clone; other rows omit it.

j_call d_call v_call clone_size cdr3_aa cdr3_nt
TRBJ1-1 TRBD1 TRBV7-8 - CASSERTGTPLNTEAFF TGTGCCAGCAGCGAACGGACAGGGACCCCCCTAAACACTGAAGCTTTCTTT
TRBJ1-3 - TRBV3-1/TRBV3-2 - CASSPALGNTIYF TGTGCCAGCAGCCCGGCTTTGGGAAACACCATATATTTT
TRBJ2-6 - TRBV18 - CASSRANRAGANVLTF TGTGCCAGCTCACGCGCAAACAGGGCTGGGGCCAACGTCCTGACTTTC
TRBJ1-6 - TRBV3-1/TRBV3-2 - CASSQVLSQAVNSPLHF TGTGCCAGCAGCCAAGTCCTTTCCCAGGCCGTTAATTCACCCCTCCACTTT
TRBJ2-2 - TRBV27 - CASSLISGMATGELFF TGTGCCAGCAGTTTAATCTCGGGAATGGCCACCGGGGAGCTGTTTTTT
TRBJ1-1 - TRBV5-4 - CASSFGRTEAFF TGTGCCAGCAGCTTTGGTCGCACTGAAGCTTTCTTT
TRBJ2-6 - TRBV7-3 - CASSLSAPRSGANVLTF TGTGCCAGCAGCTTATCTGCCCCCCGGTCTGGGGCCAACGTCCTGACTTTC
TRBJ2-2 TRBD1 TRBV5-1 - CASSSRTGGTNTGELFF TGCGCCAGCAGCTCGCGGACAGGGGGAACGAACACCGGGGAGCTGTTTTTT
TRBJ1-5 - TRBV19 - CASSFVGPHQPQHF TGTGCCAGTAGTTTTGTCGGGCCACATCAGCCCCAGCATTTT
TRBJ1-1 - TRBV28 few CASSFKGLLGEAFF TGTGCCAGCAGTTTTAAGGGGTTGTTGGGTGAAGCTTTCTTT
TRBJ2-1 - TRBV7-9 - CASSLRGNEQFF TGTGCCAGCAGCTTAAGAGGAAATGAGCAGTTCTTC
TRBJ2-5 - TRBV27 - CASSLRGETQYF TGTGCCAGCAGTTTAAGAGGGGAGACCCAGTACTTC
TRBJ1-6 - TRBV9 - CASSVQGHSPLHF TGTGCCAGCAGCGTACAGGGGCATTCACCCCTCCACTTT
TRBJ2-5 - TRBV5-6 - CASSQTGSGNGETQYF TGTGCCAGCAGCCAAACCGGTTCGGGGAACGGAGAGACCCAGTACTTC
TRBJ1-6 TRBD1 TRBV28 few CASLPDRGRDSPLHF TGTGCCAGCCTCCCTGACAGGGGGCGGGATTCACCCCTCCACTTT
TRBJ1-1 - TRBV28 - CASRGGTNMNTEAFF TGTGCCAGCAGGGGGGGCACGAACATGAACACTGAAGCTTTCTTT
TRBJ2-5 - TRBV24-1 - CATSDPQGGETQYF TGTGCCACCAGTGATCCACAGGGGGGGGAGACCCAGTACTTC
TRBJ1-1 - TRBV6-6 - CASRPTGNTEAFF TGTGCCAGCAGACCTACAGGGAACACTGAAGCTTTCTTT
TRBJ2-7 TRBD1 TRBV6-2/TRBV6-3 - CASSYPDRGPTSYEQYF TGTGCCAGCAGTTACCCTGACAGGGGGCCGACCTCCTACGAGCAGTACTTC
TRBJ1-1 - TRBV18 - CASSPRETMNTEAFF TGTGCCAGCTCACCACGGGAAACTATGAACACTGAAGCTTTCTTT
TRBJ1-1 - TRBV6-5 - CASSRSGQPNTEAFF TGTGCCAGCAGTCGTTCTGGACAGCCGAACACTGAAGCTTTCTTT
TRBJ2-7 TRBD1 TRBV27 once CASSSRGLFRDEQYF TGTGCCAGCAGTTCCAGGGGGCTCTTTCGTGACGAGCAGTACTTC
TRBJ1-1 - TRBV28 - CASRRGANTEAFF TGTGCCAGCAGGCGGGGGGCGAACACTGAAGCTTTCTTT
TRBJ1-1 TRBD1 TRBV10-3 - CAISEPGTENTEAFF TGTGCCATCAGTGAGCCCGGGACAGAGAACACTGAAGCTTTCTTT
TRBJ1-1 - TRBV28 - CASSPGRLEAFF TGTGCCAGCAGCCCCGGACGGCTTGAAGCTTTCTTT
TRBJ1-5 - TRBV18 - CASSSGPFNQPQHF TGTGCCAGCTCATCGGGCCCGTTCAATCAGCCCCAGCATTTT